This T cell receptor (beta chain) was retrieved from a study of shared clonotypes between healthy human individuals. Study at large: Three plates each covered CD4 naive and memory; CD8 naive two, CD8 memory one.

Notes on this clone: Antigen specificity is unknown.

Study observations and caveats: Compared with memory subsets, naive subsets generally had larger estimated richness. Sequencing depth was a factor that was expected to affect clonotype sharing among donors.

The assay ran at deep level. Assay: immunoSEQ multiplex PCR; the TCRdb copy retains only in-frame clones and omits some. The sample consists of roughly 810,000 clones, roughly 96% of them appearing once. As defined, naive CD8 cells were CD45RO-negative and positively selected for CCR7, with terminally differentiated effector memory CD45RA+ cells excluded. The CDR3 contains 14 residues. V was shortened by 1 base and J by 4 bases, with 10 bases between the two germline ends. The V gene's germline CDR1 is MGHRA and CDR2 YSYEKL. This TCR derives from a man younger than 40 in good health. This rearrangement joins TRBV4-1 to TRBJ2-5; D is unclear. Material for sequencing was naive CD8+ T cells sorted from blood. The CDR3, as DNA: TGCGCCAGCAGCCAAGCCGAAGATGGAGAGACCCAGTACTTC. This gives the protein CASSQAEDGETQYF.